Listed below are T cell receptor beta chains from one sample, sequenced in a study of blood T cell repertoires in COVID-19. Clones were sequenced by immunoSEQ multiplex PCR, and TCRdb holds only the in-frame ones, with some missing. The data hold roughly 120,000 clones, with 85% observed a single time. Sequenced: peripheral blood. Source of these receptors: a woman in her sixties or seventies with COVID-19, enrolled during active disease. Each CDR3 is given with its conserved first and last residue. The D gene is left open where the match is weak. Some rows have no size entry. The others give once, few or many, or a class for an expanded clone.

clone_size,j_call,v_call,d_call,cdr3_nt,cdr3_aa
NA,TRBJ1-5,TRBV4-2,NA,TGTGCCAGCAGCCAAGGACCACAGGGTGACCAGCCCCAGCATTTT,CASSQGPQGDQPQHF
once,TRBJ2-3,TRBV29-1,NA,TGCAGCGTTGACAGTGCGGGTACAGATACGCAGTATTTT,CSVDSAGTDTQYF
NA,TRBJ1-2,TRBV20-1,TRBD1,TGCAGTGCTAGTGGGACAGCTTATGGCTACACCTTC,CSASGTAYGYTF
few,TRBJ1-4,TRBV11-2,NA,TGTGCCAGCAGCCGCCAGACAGGCCTTTTGGAAAAACTGTTTTTT,CASSRQTGLLEKLFF
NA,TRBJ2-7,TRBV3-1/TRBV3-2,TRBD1,TGTGCCAGCAGCCTCCAAACAGGGGGCGAACCCTACGAGCAGTACTTC,CASSLQTGGEPYEQYF
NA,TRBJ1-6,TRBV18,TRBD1,TGTGCCAGCACCTCACAGGGGAGCTCCTATAATTCACCCCTCCACTTT,CASTSQGSSYNSPLHF
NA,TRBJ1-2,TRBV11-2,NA,TGTGCCAGCAGCTTAGGCAGGGATGGCTACACCTTC,CASSLGRDGYTF
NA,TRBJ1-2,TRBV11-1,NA,TGTGCCAGCAGCTTCGGGGGGGCTGGCTATGGCTACACCTTC,CASSFGGAGYGYTF
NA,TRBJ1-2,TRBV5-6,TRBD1,TGTGCCAGCAGCTTGTTGGAGGGGGCGGACTATGGCTACACCTTC,CASSLLEGADYGYTF
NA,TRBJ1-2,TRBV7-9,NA,TGTGCGGACGGACAGCTTATCCTGGAGGGCTACACCTTC,CADGQLILEGYTF
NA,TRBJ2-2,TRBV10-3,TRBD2,TGTGCCATCAGTGTAGGCGGGGGAGCGGGGGAGCTGTTTTTT,CAISVGGGAGELFF
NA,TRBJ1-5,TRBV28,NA,TGTGCCAGCAGTCCCCCTAGGGGCAGGGCGGGCAATCAGCCCCAGCATTTT,CASSPPRGRAGNQPQHF
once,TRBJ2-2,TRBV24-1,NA,TGTGCCACCAGTGGGGCGGGGACCGGGGAGCTGTTTTTT,CATSGAGTGELFF